The clone carrying this TCR beta chain was seen many times. The data were taken from a study of neurological immune-mediated disorders. Study as a whole: The study included around 35 multiple sclerosis patients, approximately 31 relapsing-remitting and 3 secondary progressive.

Unsorted libraries came from 2 million PBMCs stored at -80 °C. The cDNA came from 5'RACE with 10-nucleotide random UMIs. MiXCR, run by TCRdb on the 5' RACE reads, gives a single entry per CDR3 protein. The data show 60,000 to 80,000 distinct CDR3 sequences, around 5.2% seen once. Specimen: PBMCs. The source of this sequence is a woman aged 50 to 60 with multiple sclerosis.

DNA for the CDR3: TGCAGCGTTGAACGGACAGGGGGCGGGCAAGAGACCCAGTACTTC. Its protein product is CSVERTGGGQETQYF. This chain connects TRBV29-1 to TRBJ2-5, with 11 bases lining up with TRBD1. This CDR3 has 15 amino acids. The junction had 4 bases not matched to a gene; V was cut back by 2 bases and J by 2 bases. Germline V gene data show CDR1 as SQVTM and CDR2 as ANQGSEA.